A single sample gave rise to the 2 T cell receptor beta chains below, sequenced in a study of OX40 agonist ivuxolimab in advanced cancers. Profiling relied on immunoSEQ multiplex PCR, and the TCRdb table lists in-frame clones only, not all of them. The sample shows tens of thousands of clones, around nine tenths of them seen only once. The starting material was CD4+ or CD8+ T cells sorted from blood, obtained in a trial of the OX40 agonist ivuxolimab. The receptors were sampled from an adult with an advanced solid tumor such as melanoma, head and neck, liver or kidney cancer.

This clone was seen only once. The rearrangement links TRBV21-1 to TRBJ1-4. TRBV21-1 is termed a pseudogene. The CDR3 consists of 13 residues. DNA of the CDR3: TGTGCCAGACCGGGACGGGTAAATGAAAAACTGTTTTTT. This gives the protein CARPGRVNEKLFF.

J is TRBJ1-4 and V is TRBV7-9; D perhaps matches TRBD1 (5 bases). This CDR3 spans 14 amino acids. CDR1 and CDR2 from the germline V gene are SEHNR and FQNEAQ (reference sequence). V gave up 7 bases and J gave up 0 bases, with 9 bases separating them. The CDR3 DNA follows: TGTGCCAGCACCACACAGGCAACTAATGAAAAACTGTTTTTT. It codes for CASTTQATNEKLFF.